These 25 T cell receptor beta chains came from one sample sequenced in a study of cytotoxic CD8 clonotypes in ibrutinib-treated CLL. The assay was immunoSEQ multiplex PCR, and TCRdb's table has in-frame clones only and misses some. The repertoire holds approximately 200,000 clones, with about two thirds as singletons. Material: PBMCs, obtained after 24 months of ibrutinib treatment. The receptors come from a human donor with chronic lymphocytic leukemia.

This chain links TRBV7-2 with TRBJ1-5; D is undetermined. The CDR3 loop spans 14 amino acids. The V gene lost 3 bases and the J gene lost 2 bases, with 8 bases spanning the gap. The germline CDR1 and CDR2 sequences are SGHTA and FQGNSA. CDR3 protein: CASSFHGGNQPQHF. The CDR3 nucleotides are TGTGCCAGCAGCTTCCATGGGGGCAATCAGCCCCAGCATTTT.

J is TRBJ2-3 and V is TRBV5-1; 10 bases are a match to TRBD2. The CDR3 runs 18 residues. J lost 2 bases, V lost 2 bases, and 11 bases had no gene match. CDR1 and CDR2 (germline): SGHRS, YFSETQ. CDR3 in amino acids: CASSFEGSSGSFTDTQYF. The CDR3 coding sequence is TGCGCCAGCAGCTTTGAAGGATCTAGCGGGAGTTTCACAGATACGCAGTATTTT.

The rearrangement joins TRBV9 to TRBJ2-1; 9 nucleotides line up with TRBD2. Trimming cost V 0 bases and J 7 bases; bases outside gene matches: 14. The CDR3 runs to 18 residues. Germline V lookup: CDR1 SGDLS, CDR2 YYNGEE. The CDR3 nucleotides read TGTGCCAGCAGCGTAGACCGACTGGTAGCGGGAGAATCGAATGAGCAGTTCTTC. It translates to CASSVDRLVAGESNEQFF.

The rearrangement joins TRBV7-3 to TRBJ2-3; possibly TRBD2 for D (5 bases). There are 12 residues in the CDR3. Germline CDR1 SGHTA, CDR2 FQGTGA. V was trimmed by 5 bases and J by 4 bases, leaving 7 bases between them. The CDR3 DNA reads TGTGCCAGCAGCCGGCGGGCAGATACGCAGTATTTT. This encodes CASSRRADTQYF. The full variable domain, its missing parts supplied by reference TRBV7-3 and TRBJ2-3, is GAGVSQTPSNKVTEKGKYVELRCDPISGHTALYWYRQSLGQGPEFLIYFQGTGAADDSGLPNDRFFAVRPEGSVSTLKIQRTERGDSAVYLCASSRRADTQYFGPGTRLTVL.

This clone occurred a few times. The chain combines TRBV28 with TRBJ2-7, with TRBD2 identical over 10 bases. Germline CDR1 MDHEN, CDR2 SYDVKM. V lost 5 bases, J lost 12 bases, and 19 bases stayed unmatched. This CDR3 region has 16 residues. The CDR3 bases are TGTGCCAGCAGTCCCCTACCGGGACTAGCGCCAACCGGCAGGTACTTC. Translated, it gives CASSPLPGLAPTGRYF.

The gene calls are TRBV5-1 and TRBJ2-5; 10 bases fit TRBD1. Germline V lookup: CDR1 SGHRS, CDR2 YFSETQ. V trimming: 6 bases; J trimming: 4 bases; junction bases outside the gene matches: 3. This CDR3 has 13 residues. CDR3 sequence: CASIGTGAETQYF. DNA for the CDR3: TGCGCCAGCATCGGGACAGGGGCAGAGACCCAGTACTTC.

The V gene is TRBV4-1, the J gene TRBJ2-3; possibly TRBD2 for D (6 bases). In germline, CDR1 is MGHRA, CDR2 YSYEKL. The CDR3 totals 16 residues. The germline V and J ends were trimmed by 1 base and 0 bases, with 11 bases remaining between them. This CDR3 is CASSQGASASTDTQYF. The CDR3 DNA follows: TGCGCCAGCAGCCAAGGTGCTAGCGCTAGCACAGATACGCAGTATTTT.

The chain has TRBV5-5 and TRBJ1-5; TRBD1 is a possible D gene (6 bases). The V end lost 0 bases, the J end lost 7 bases, and 11 bases lay between the germline ends. The length of the CDR3 is 14 residues. CDR1 is SGHKS and CDR2 is YYEKEE in the germline V gene (reference sequence). The CDR3 DNA follows: TGTGCCAGCAGCTTGGTGGGGGGGCTGCAGCCCCAGCATTTT. As protein: CASSLVGGLQPQHF. Full variable domain (outside the CDR3, taken from reference TRBV5-5 and TRBJ1-5): DAGVTQSPTHLIKTRGQQVTLRCSPISGHKSVSWYQQVLGQGPQFIFQYYEKEERGRGNFPDRFSARQFPNYSSELNVNALLLGDSALYLCASSLVGGLQPQHFGDGTRLSIL.

This clone was detected only once. This rearrangement joins TRBV11-2 to TRBJ2-7, with unresolved D. Deletions cut 1 base from V and 0 bases from J, with 10 bases between. CDR1 and CDR2 from the germline V gene are SGHAT and FQNNGV. This CDR3 region has 15 residues. CDR3 protein: CASSLGRRSSYEQYF. CDR3 DNA: TGTGCCAGCAGCTTAGGACGGAGATCCTCCTACGAGCAGTACTTC.

This clone has more than one count but fewer than ten. This chain connects TRBV2 to TRBJ2-5; D is ambiguous. V lost 7 bases to trimming and J lost 5 bases, with 8 bases between them. This CDR3 is built from 11 residues. In germline, CDR1 is SNHLY, CDR2 FYNNEI. CDR3: CASMTHETQYF. CDR3 bases: TGTGCCAGCATGACACACGAGACCCAGTACTTC.

The rearrangement joins TRBV7-2 to TRBJ2-3; 9 bases align to TRBD2. The CDR3 contains 16 residues. The V segment lost 7 bases and the J segment 0 bases; nucleotides outside the gene matches: 8. Germline V gene data show CDR1 as SGHTA and CDR2 as FQGNSA. In DNA, the CDR3 is TGTGCCAGCACCTCAGGACTAGCGAGAAGCACAGATACGCAGTATTTT. The encoded protein is CASTSGLARSTDTQYF.

This chain uses TRBV19 with TRBJ2-3; D is uncertain. The CDR3 has 15 amino acids. Trimming pared 4 bases from V and 0 bases from J, leaving 11 bases between. Germline-derived CDR1 and CDR2 are LNHDA and SQIVND (reference sequence). The CDR3 nucleotides read TGTGCCAGTAGTAATCGCTATCACAGCACAGATACGCAGTATTTT. It translates to CASSNRYHSTDTQYF.

J is TRBJ2-1 and V is TRBV14; 13 positions match TRBD2. The CDR3 runs 21 residues. The V gene's germline CDR1 is SGHDN and CDR2 FVKESK. J gave up 1 base and V 0 bases, and 12 bases lay outside the gene matches. The CDR3 region is CASSQDKRTSGRIGSYNEQFF. CDR3 DNA: TGTGCCAGCAGCCAAGATAAACGGACTAGCGGGAGAATCGGTTCCTACAATGAGCAGTTCTTC.

Concerning this clone itself: Additional DNA sequences in this sample encode the identical CDR3. The rearrangement joins TRBV9 to TRBJ2-7; 8 bases line up with TRBD1. Germline trimming cut 3 bases from V and 4 bases from J; bases unmatched to any gene: 6. There are 14 residues in the CDR3. Germline V gene lookup returns CDR1 SGDLS and CDR2 YYNGEE. The CDR3 is CASSDRDRSYEQYF. DNA of the CDR3: TGTGCCAGCAGCGACCGGGACAGGTCTTACGAGCAGTACTTC.

The chain has TRBV25-1 and TRBJ2-7; unclear D gene. CDR3 length equals 15 residues. V was pared by 8 bases and J by 0 bases, with 17 bases between. Germline V gene lookup returns CDR1 MGHDK and CDR2 SYGVNS. The CDR3 spells CASRAAAERSYEQYF. Here the CDR3 DNA reads TGTGCCAGCCGGGCCGCGGCGGAGCGCTCCTACGAGCAGTACTTC.

The V gene is TRBV9, the J gene TRBJ2-3; D is undetermined. V lost 3 bases and J 6 bases, leaving 17 bases between the germline ends. From germline, CDR1 is SGDLS and CDR2 YYNGEE. There are 15 residues in the CDR3. The CDR3 sequence: CASSDSTRLMDTQYF. As DNA, the CDR3 is TGTGCCAGCAGCGATTCGACACGACTTATGGATACGCAGTATTTT.

The V and J genes are TRBV20-1 and TRBJ1-1, with TRBD1 matching over 7 bases. Germline CDR1 DFQATT, CDR2 SNEGSKA (reference sequence). J was trimmed by 5 bases and V by 5 bases; bases with no gene match: 2. The CDR3 extends over 11 amino acids. The DNA for the CDR3 is TGCAGTGCTCCCAGGGGGACTGAAGCTTTCTTT. This gives the protein CSAPRGTEAFF.

The chain carries TRBV7-2 and TRBJ1-2; the D gene is possibly TRBD1 (5 bases). The CDR3 covers 13 residues. V lost 5 bases and J 2 bases, leaving 9 bases between the germline ends. Germline lookup yields CDR1 SGHTA and CDR2 FQGNSA. The CDR3: CASSPGWNYGYTF. Written as DNA, the CDR3 is TGTGCCAGCAGCCCAGGGTGGAACTATGGCTACACCTTC.

The chain is built from TRBV9 and TRBJ2-5; 9 bases line up with TRBD2. This CDR3 is 16 amino acids long. From germline, CDR1 is SGDLS and CDR2 YYNGEE. Unmatched junction bases numbered 9, after V lost 0 bases and J lost 6 bases. The CDR3 is CASSVGAGGFTQTQYF. DNA of the CDR3: TGTGCCAGCAGCGTAGGAGCGGGAGGTTTCACACAGACCCAGTACTTC.

This chain uses TRBV5-1 with TRBJ2-2; 11 bases agree with TRBD2. V lost 4 bases and J lost 7; bases outside the gene matches: 9. CDR3 length: 16 amino acids. Germline V CDR1 and CDR2: SGHRS, YFSETQ. This CDR3 reads CASSRELAGEGGELFF. The CDR3 nucleotides are TGCGCCAGCAGCCGTGAACTAGCGGGAGAAGGCGGGGAGCTGTTTTTT.

This clone was observed a few times. The CDR3 region has the DNA TGCGCCAGCAGCCAAGTCAGCACAGATACGCAGTATTTT. Translation: CASSQVSTDTQYF. V and J are TRBV4-1 and TRBJ2-3; D is unresolved. Germline V CDR1 and CDR2: MGHRA, YSYEKL. The CDR3 totals 13 residues. Trimming cost V 1 base and J 0 bases, with 2 bases left between them.

The V and J genes are TRBV11-2 and TRBJ1-2, with a weak D call TRBD1 (5 bases). V was cut by 4 bases and J by 2 bases, with 23 bases left in between. The germline gives CDR1 SGHAT, CDR2 FQNNGV. The CDR3 runs 18 residues. In DNA form, the CDR3 reads TGTGCCAGCAGCTCCTATGTCGCGTGGGGGACGCGGAACTATGGCTACACCTTC. It encodes CASSSYVAWGTRNYGYTF.

The chain employs TRBV9 and TRBJ1-2; D uncertain. The germline gives CDR1 SGDLS, CDR2 YYNGEE. The V end lost 0 bases, the J end lost 2 bases, and 5 bases lay between the germline ends. The CDR3 runs 13 residues. For the CDR3, the DNA is TGTGCCAGCAGCGTAGATCAGAACTATGGCTACACCTTC. This sequence encodes CASSVDQNYGYTF.

The chain is built from TRBV7-9 and TRBJ1-4; tentative D call: TRBD1 (6 bases). Trimming cost V 5 bases and J 8 bases, with 18 bases left between them. CDR1 and CDR2 (germline): SEHNR, FQNEAQ (reference sequence). CDR3 length: 15 residues. The CDR3 DNA reads as TGTGCCAGCAGCCCTGAACAGGGCATTTGGGAAAAACTGTTTTTT. As protein: CASSPEQGIWEKLFF.

The chain links TRBV30 to TRBJ2-1; D remains ambiguous. Germline V gives CDR1 GTSNPN, CDR2 SVGIG (reference sequence). The V and J ends lost 0 bases and 0 bases respectively, with 12 bases between them. The CDR3 spans 16 residues. The CDR3 sequence: CAWSVRLLASYNEQFF. Written as DNA, the CDR3 is TGTGCCTGGAGTGTACGTCTGTTGGCCTCCTACAATGAGCAGTTCTTC. Full variable domain (outside the CDR3, taken from reference TRBV30 and TRBJ2-1): SQTIHQWPATLVQPVGSPLSLECTVEGTSNPNLYWYRQAAGRGLQLLFYSVGIGQISSEVPQNLSASRPQDRQFILSSKKLLLSDSGFYLCAWSVRLLASYNEQFFGPGTRLTVL.